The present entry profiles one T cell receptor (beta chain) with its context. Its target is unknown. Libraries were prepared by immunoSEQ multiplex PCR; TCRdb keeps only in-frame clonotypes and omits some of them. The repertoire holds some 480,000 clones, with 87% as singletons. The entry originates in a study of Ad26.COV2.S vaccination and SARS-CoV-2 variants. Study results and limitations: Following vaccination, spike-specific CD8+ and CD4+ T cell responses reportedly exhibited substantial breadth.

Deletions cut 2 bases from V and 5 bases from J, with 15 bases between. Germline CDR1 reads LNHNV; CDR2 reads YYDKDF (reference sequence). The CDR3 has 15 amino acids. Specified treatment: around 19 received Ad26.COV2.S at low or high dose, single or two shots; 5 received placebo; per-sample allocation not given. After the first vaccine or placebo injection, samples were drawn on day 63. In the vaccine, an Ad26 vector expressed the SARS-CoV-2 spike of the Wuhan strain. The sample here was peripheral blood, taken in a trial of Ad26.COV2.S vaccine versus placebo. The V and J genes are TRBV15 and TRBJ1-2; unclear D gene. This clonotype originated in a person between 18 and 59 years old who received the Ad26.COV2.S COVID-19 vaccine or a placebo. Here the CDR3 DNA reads TGTGCCACCAGCAGATCCACATACGACATTTATGGCTACACCTTC. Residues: CATSRSTYDIYGYTF.